This passage covers 21 T cell receptor beta chains from one sample sequenced in a study of molecular identifiers for immune sequencing clone quantification. Using its own MiXCR run on the PCR reads, TCRdb lists one record per CDR3 protein. The sample has about 320,000 distinct CDR3 sequences; over 20% are singletons. Sequencing used naive CD8+ T cells from blood, with Jurkat cell RNA spiked in. The subset was: FACS-sorted CD8+CD4-CCR7+CD45RA+ naive T cells. These receptors were obtained from a human donor in good health. Some libraries in this study had Jurkat cell RNA spiked in.

Regarding this clonotype: A much bigger clone sits one base away, suggesting this may be a read error. The rearrangement links TRBV27 to TRBJ1-4, with D hard to call. V lost 5 bases and J lost 8, with 21 bases in between. Germline V lookup: CDR1 MNHEY, CDR2 SMNVEV (reference sequence). CDR3 length equals 16 residues. CDR3 in DNA: TGTGCCAGCAGTCCCGATCCCAGGACCCTCGTCGAAAAACTGTTTTTT. Protein: CASSPDPRTLVEKLFF.

The chain combines TRBV27 with TRBJ2-7; D uncertain. Germline CDR1 MNHEY, CDR2 SMNVEV (reference sequence). The CDR3 is made up of 14 amino acids. V was cut by 3 bases and J by 4 bases, with 13 bases left in between. CDR3 loop: CASSFSGIGYEQYF. In DNA form, the CDR3 reads TGTGCCAGCAGTTTTTCGGGTATAGGGTACGAGCAGTACTTC.

The rearrangement uses TRBV4-2 and TRBJ2-1; 8 nucleotides align to TRBD2. Trimming removed 6 bases from V and 3 bases from J; junction bases left unmatched: 7. This CDR3 is built from 15 residues. Germline V gives CDR1 LGHNA, CDR2 YNFKEQ. CDR3 region: CASRISGTSYNEQFF. The CDR3 nucleotides read TGTGCCAGCAGAATATCCGGGACTAGCTACAATGAGCAGTTCTTC.

This clonotype was seen ten or more times. V and J are TRBV3-1 and TRBJ2-5; D gene ambiguous. This CDR3 has 12 amino acids. Germline V gene data show CDR1 as LGHDT and CDR2 as YNNKEL (reference sequence). Deletions cut 2 bases from V and 5 bases from J, with 6 bases between. CDR3: CASSQLRETQYF. Written as DNA, the CDR3 is TGTGCCAGCAGCCAACTCCGGGAGACCCAGTACTTC.

The CDR3, as DNA: TGTGCCTTCCTAGCGGGAGCGGCCGGGGAGCTGTTTTTT. This codes for CAFLAGAAGELFF. The chain recombines TRBV30 with TRBJ2-2; TRBD2 matches 10 bases. The CDR3 loop spans 13 amino acids. Unmatched junction bases numbered 5, after V lost 7 bases and J lost 6 bases. Germline V lookup: CDR1 GTSNPN, CDR2 SVGIG (reference sequence).

Many counts were recorded for this clonotype. V and J are TRBV4-3 and TRBJ2-1, with D perhaps TRBD1 (5 bases). Trimming removed 3 bases at V and 8 bases at J, with 17 bases between. This CDR3 contains 15 residues. Per the germline V gene, CDR1 is LGHNA and CDR2 is YSLEER. The CDR3 nucleotides read TGCGCCAGCAGCCAGGGCACCACACTGGGGCATGAGCAGTTCTTC. Translated: CASSQGTTLGHEQFF.

This clonotype has more than one count but fewer than ten. The chain couples TRBV23-1 to TRBJ2-5, with unresolved D. TRBV23-1 counts as an open reading frame of uncertain function. The CDR3 is 13 amino acids. The V and J ends lost 5 bases and 5 bases respectively, with 12 bases between them. CDR3 coding DNA: TGCGCCAGCAGTTGCGACCCCGGGGAGACCCAGTACTTC. It encodes CASSCDPGETQYF.

On this clonotype itself: A much more abundant neighbour one base away suggests this may be a read error. As the CDR3 is not closed by the conserved phenylalanine or tryptophan, this likely results from a read error. The genes are TRBV5-1 and TRBJ1-1; D is uncertain. This CDR3 region has 15 residues. The germline gives CDR1 SGHRS, CDR2 YFSETQ. V lost 0 bases and J 4 bases, leaving 13 bases between the germline ends. The CDR3 sequence is CASSLGPPGSTEAFI. The DNA of the CDR3 is TGCGCCAGCAGCTTGGGACCTCCCGGGAGCACTGAAGCTTTCATT.

This chain links TRBV7-2 with TRBJ1-1; no clear D. CDR1 and CDR2 from the germline V gene are SGHTA and FQGNSA. This CDR3 contains 16 residues. Between the trimmed V and J ends, which lost 3 bases and 1 base, there was a span of 15 bases. The CDR3 DNA is TGTGCCAGCAGCTTCCCCATGGAGGCCGAGAACACTGAAGCTTTCTTT. Protein product: CASSFPMEAENTEAFF.

The genes are TRBV5-1 and TRBJ1-1, with TRBD1 as a possible D gene (5 bases). Germline-derived CDR1 and CDR2 are SGHRS and YFSETQ. The CDR3 consists of 15 residues. With 0 bases removed from V and 3 bases from J, the gap between germline ends came to 12 bases. CDR3 DNA: TGCGCCAGCAGCTTGGAGGCGCCGGGGGACACTGAAGCTTTCTTT. This translates into CASSLEAPGDTEAFF.

The rearrangement uses TRBV4-1 and TRBJ2-3, with TRBD2 matching over 10 bases. CDR1 and CDR2 (germline): MGHRA, YSYEKL. The CDR3 contains 16 residues. V dropped 4 bases and J dropped 7; count of bases not matched to a gene: 11. This chain's CDR3 is CASSPPEASGRHTQYF. DNA for the CDR3: TGCGCCAGCAGCCCGCCCGAGGCTAGCGGGAGACATACGCAGTATTTT.

This clonotype was seen repeatedly, ten times or more. The rearrangement links TRBV7-9 to TRBJ1-5, with D perhaps matching TRBD1 (6 bases). The CDR3 is made up of 15 amino acids. Deletions cut 5 bases from V and 9 bases from J, with 20 bases between. CDR1 SEHNR and CDR2 FQNEAQ come from the germline V gene (reference sequence). The CDR3 spells CASSLRGSGETPQHF. The CDR3 nucleotides are TGTGCCAGCAGCCTACGGGGGTCAGGGGAAACGCCCCAGCATTTT.

This clonotype was recorded at least ten times. The rearrangement uses TRBV12-3 or TRBV12-4 and TRBJ1-1; TRBD1 matches 8 bases. V lost 6 bases to trimming and J lost 3 bases; unmatched junction nucleotides: 9. The CDR3 loop spans 15 amino acids. CDR3 nucleotides: TGTGCCAGCAGAAAGACCCAGGGGGCTGACACTGAAGCTTTCTTT. It encodes CASRKTQGADTEAFF.

Note on this clonotype: A much larger clone differs from this one at a single base, so this may be a read error. The chain uses TRBV10-3 and TRBJ1-5; D gene unclear. The CDR3 loop spans 15 amino acids. In germline, CDR1 is ENHRY, CDR2 SYGVKD. CDR3 sequence reads: CAVSESATLNQPQHF. The CDR3 DNA sequence: TGTGCCGTCAGTGAGTCGGCGACGCTCAATCAGCCCCAGCATTTT.

V and J are TRBV12-5 and TRBJ1-1; D ambiguous. Trimming removed 7 bases at V and 6 bases at J, with 9 bases between. This CDR3 comprises 11 residues. Germline V gene sequence: CDR1 LGHNT, CDR2 FRNRAP. The CDR3 spells CASAPGPEAFF. In DNA form, the CDR3 reads TGTGCTAGTGCCCCCGGCCCTGAAGCTTTCTTT.

V is TRBV10-3 and J is TRBJ2-7; 7 bases line up with TRBD1. V was pared by 6 bases and J by 6 bases, with 11 bases of the junction left unmatched. Germline V CDR1 and CDR2: ENHRY, SYGVKD. The CDR3 loop spans 14 amino acids. The CDR3 spells CAISPTGVGSEQYF. The CDR3 DNA sequence: TGTGCCATCAGCCCCACAGGGGTTGGGTCCGAGCAGTACTTC.

As for this clonotype: It may be a read error: a sequence one base away is much more abundant. J is TRBJ2-7 and V is TRBV28; 8 positions agree with TRBD2. The length of the CDR3 is 14 residues. V shed 7 bases, J shed 2 bases, and the junction held 7 bases outside the gene matches. Per the germline V gene, CDR1 is MDHEN and CDR2 is SYDVKM. CDR3 region: CASTQTSEAYEQYF. CDR3 bases: TGTGCCAGCACCCAGACTAGCGAGGCCTACGAGCAGTACTTC.

This clonotype was detected many times. This chain connects TRBV15 to TRBJ2-3; D ambiguous. The CDR3 has 12 residues. CDR1 is LNHNV, CDR2 YYDKDF, per germline (reference sequence). The V and J ends lost 1 base and 4 bases respectively, with 3 bases between them. The CDR3 region has the DNA TGTGCCACCAGCAGAGGTGCAGATACGCAGTATTTT. It specifies CATSRGADTQYF. Looking up the rest from reference TRBV15 and TRBJ2-3 gives the full variable domain: DAMVIQNPRYQVTQFGKPVTLSCSQTLNHNVMYWYQQKSSQAPKLLFHYYDKDFNNEADTPDNFQSRRPNTSFCFLDIRSPGLGDTAMYLCATSRGADTQYFGPGTRLTVL.

This clonotype showed up just a few times. The CDR3 bases are TGTGCCAGCAGTTTATTTCCGACAGACCAAGAGACCCAGTACTTC. Protein: CASSLFPTDQETQYF. The chain recombines TRBV27 with TRBJ2-5; a weak D match, TRBD1 (5 bases). CDR1 and CDR2 from the germline V gene are MNHEY and SMNVEV (reference sequence). The CDR3 is 15 amino acids. Trimming took off 1 base at V and 0 bases at J, with 9 bases between the two ends.

On this clonotype: At one boundary the junction diverges from the germline segment, which might be a read error. The CDR3, as DNA: TGTGCCAGCGGTTTTATCCCGGGAGGAGAGACCCAGTACTTC. Residues: CASGFIPGGETQYF. This chain joins TRBV12-3 or TRBV12-4 and TRBJ2-5; 7 bases map to TRBD2. CDR3 size: 14 residues.

This clonotype has only a few counts. A much more abundant neighbour one base away suggests this may be a read error. The V gene is TRBV28, the J gene TRBJ1-1; D is unclear. The length of the CDR3 is 13 residues. CDR1 MDHEN and CDR2 SYDVKM come from the germline V gene. The DNA of the CDR3 is TGTGCCAGCAGATTTACAGAGAACACTGGAGCTTTCTTT. Translating gives CASRFTENTGAFF.